This TCR beta chain comes out of a study of blood T cell repertoires in COVID-19 (dated by TCRdb to the early 2020s). Regarding the complete study: Samples covering the acute and convalescent phases of COVID-19 were provided by collaborators in the United States, Italy and Spain. The samples were drawn from two sources: the first 160 participants of the ongoing ImmuneRACE study, and 1,200 or so subjects contributed by 6 global collaborators. The sample metadata nearly always contained a de-identified subject ID, COVID-19 status, age in years and sex. Deeply sampled blood TCRbeta repertoires from subjects exposed to, actively infected with, or recovered from COVID-19 were included in the dataset. The repertoires were released in a freely available public database meant as a resource for research on the immune response to SARS-CoV-2. Where HLA class I and class II types were available, the types were taken from metadata supplied by the sample provider, not from assay-based typing. The prospective study material was composed of cDNA or gDNA derived from T cells, B-cell-depleted T cells, or PBMCs.

The immunoSEQ Assay, a bias-controlled multiplex PCR, was used to amplify TCRbeta CDR3 regions from genomic DNA. Concerning the study's data processing: The number of nucleated cells in each sample was estimated by amplification of reference gene primers within the assay. To quantify the absolute abundance of each unique TCRbeta CDR3 rearrangement, sequence reads were collapsed and filtered. For each sample, productive Simpson clonality was calculated as the square root of Simpson's diversity index across productive rearrangements. The source is immuneACCESS, and TCRdb retained only in-frame sequences with V and J called. Part of the clones is not carried over; for the studies checked, unresolved V genes explain less than half of this, and the remainder is unexplained. The V and J calls and clone size come from that table; D and trimming were worked out from the DNA. Present in this sample are fewer than 700,000 clones, less than 90% of which were seen just once. The ten largest make up roughly 8% of the sample.

Results the study describes overall, beyond this receptor: Clinical and demographic metadata were provided uncurated, with the amount varying by source and participant.

One collaborating source in Seattle enrolled patients during active infection and followed them longitudinally through the course of disease. Whole blood was collected in K2EDTA tubes by collaborating institutions according to the institutions' own protocols. For TCRbeta analysis, collaborator samples were shipped as frozen whole blood, as isolated PBMCs, or as DNA extracted from either sample type. In the case of this clone: What antigen it recognizes has not been identified. It has no much larger one-base neighbor in the sample; base qualities were not kept.

This clonotype originated in a woman aged 45-65 years with COVID-19, enrolled during active disease. The sequenced sample was peripheral blood.

The CDR3 protein: CASSSRQGSSYEQYF. The nucleotide sequence is given as TGTGCCAGCAGCTCCCGACAGGGGTCTTCCTACGAGCAGTACTTC. The chain is encoded by TRBV5-5 joined to TRBJ2-7, with TRBD1 identical over 8 junction bases. Including cysteine and phenylalanine, the CDR3 has 15 amino acids. This entry keeps only the CDR3 DNA: 45 bases, framed from base 1. Germline trimming amounts to 3 bases on V and 1 base on J, with 6 as the count of junction bases outside the gene matches. CDR1 and CDR2 are read off the germline V gene (reference sequence) as SGHKS and YYEKEE. Full variable domain (CDR3 extended with the reference TRBV5-5 and TRBJ2-7 proteins): DAGVTQSPTHLIKTRGQQVTLRCSPISGHKSVSWYQQVLGQGPQFIFQYYEKEERGRGNFPDRFSARQFPNYSSELNVNALLLGDSALYLCASSSRQGSSYEQYFGPGTRLTVT.